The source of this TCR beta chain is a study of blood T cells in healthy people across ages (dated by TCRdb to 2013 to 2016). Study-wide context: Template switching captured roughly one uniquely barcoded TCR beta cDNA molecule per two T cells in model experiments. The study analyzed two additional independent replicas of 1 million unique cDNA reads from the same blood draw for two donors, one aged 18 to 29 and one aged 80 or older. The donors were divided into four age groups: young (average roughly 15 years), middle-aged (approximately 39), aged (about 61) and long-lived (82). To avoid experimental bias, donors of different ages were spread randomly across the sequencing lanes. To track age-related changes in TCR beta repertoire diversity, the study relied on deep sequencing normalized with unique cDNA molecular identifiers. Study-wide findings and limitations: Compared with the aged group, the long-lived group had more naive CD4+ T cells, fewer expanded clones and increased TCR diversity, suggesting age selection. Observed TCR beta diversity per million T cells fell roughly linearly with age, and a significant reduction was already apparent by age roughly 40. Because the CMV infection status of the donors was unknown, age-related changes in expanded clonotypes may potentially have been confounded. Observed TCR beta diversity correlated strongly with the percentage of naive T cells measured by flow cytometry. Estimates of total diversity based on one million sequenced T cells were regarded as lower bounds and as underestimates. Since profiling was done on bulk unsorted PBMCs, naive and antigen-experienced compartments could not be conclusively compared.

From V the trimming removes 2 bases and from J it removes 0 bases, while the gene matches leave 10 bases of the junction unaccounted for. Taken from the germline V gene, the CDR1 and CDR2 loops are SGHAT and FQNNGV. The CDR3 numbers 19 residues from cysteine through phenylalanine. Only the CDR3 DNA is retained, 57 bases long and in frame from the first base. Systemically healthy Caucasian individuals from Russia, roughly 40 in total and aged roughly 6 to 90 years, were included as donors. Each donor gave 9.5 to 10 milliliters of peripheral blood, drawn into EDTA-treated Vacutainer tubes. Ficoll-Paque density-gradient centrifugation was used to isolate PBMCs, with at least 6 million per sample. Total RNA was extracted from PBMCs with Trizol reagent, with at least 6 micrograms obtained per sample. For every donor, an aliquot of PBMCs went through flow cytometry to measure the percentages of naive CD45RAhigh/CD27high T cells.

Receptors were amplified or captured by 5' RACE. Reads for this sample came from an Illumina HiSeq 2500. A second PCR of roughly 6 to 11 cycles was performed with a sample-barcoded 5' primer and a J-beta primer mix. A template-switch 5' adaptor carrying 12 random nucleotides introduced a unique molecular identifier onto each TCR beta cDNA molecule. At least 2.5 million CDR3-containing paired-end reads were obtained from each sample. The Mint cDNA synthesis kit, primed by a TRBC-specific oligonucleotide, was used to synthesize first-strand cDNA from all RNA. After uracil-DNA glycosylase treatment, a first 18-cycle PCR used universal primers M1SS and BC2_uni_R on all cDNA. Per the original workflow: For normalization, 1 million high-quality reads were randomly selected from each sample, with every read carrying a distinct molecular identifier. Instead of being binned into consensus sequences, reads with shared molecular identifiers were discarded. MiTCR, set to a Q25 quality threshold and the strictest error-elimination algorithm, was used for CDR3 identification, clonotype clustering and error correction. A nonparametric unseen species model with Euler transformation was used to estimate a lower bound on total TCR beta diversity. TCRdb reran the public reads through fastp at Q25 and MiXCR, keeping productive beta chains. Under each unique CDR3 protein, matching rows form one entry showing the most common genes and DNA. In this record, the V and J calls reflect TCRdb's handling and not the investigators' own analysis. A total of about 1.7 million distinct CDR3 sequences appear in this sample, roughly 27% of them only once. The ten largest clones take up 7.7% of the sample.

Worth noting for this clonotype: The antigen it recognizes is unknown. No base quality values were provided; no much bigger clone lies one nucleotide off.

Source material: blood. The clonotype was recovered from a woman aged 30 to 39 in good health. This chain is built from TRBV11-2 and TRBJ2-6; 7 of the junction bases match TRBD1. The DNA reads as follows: TGTGCCAGCAGCTTACGCAGCGAGGACAGGACCTCTGGGGCCAACGTCCTGACTTTC. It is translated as CASSLRSEDRTSGANVLTF.